This T cell receptor (beta chain) was sequenced for a study of spatial heterogeneity in lung cancer. General study results and limits: Tumors with more nonsynonymous mutations had more expanded intratumoral alpha and beta TCRs.

TCRdb analysed the 5' RACE reads with MiXCR anew, one entry per CDR3 protein. The profile shows about 4,900 distinct CDR3 sequences, roughly 28% of them singletons. This clonotype is medium-sized (0.01 to 0.1%) within its sample. Its specificity is not known. The V gene lost 5 bases and the J gene lost 5 bases, with 16 bases spanning the gap. This CDR3 has 14 residues. Sample time point: sample taken at primary tumor resection. This TCR came from a male donor with early-stage non-small cell lung cancer. The sequences come from lung tumor tissue, collected at surgery. The chain employs TRBV12-3 or TRBV12-4 and TRBJ2-7, with D tentatively TRBD1 (6 bases). The CDR3 loop is CASSPAGTLNEQYF. For the CDR3, the DNA is TGTGCCAGCAGTCCAGCCGGGACATTAAACGAGCAGTACTTC.